Described below is a single T cell receptor beta chain sequence and its context. No antigen is known for it. These data come from a study of cytomegalovirus exposure and HLA in healthy donors. Study-level findings and limits: Common viral pathogens (according to a later analysis) appeared linked to several of the most significant clusters. Compared with the roughly 670-donor mean, an Asian-associated ancestry cluster reportedly had fewer N-insertions, according to a later analysis. Later, TCR association rates were found to vary by HLA locus, highest for DRB1 and lowest for HLA-C.

The germline CDR1 and CDR2 sequences are SGHAT and FQNNGV. The CDR3 runs to 14 residues. The V end was cut by 4 bases, the J end by 1 base, with 11 bases between. Use of 60 Vbeta and 13 Jbeta primers characterized the PCR. This table comes from immunoSEQ multiplex PCR, and its TCRdb copy is limited to in-frame clones, with some not included. Of roughly 150,000 clones in the sample, roughly 72% were seen once. The origin of this receptor is a man aged 40-50 years in good health and CMV-seronegative. The chain uses TRBV11-2 and TRBJ2-7; possibly TRBD2 for D (6 bases). The sequenced sample was PBMCs. The CDR3 sequence: CASSSTRGSYEQYF. DNA of the CDR3: TGTGCCAGCAGCTCTACTCGGGGGTCCTACGAGCAGTACTTC.